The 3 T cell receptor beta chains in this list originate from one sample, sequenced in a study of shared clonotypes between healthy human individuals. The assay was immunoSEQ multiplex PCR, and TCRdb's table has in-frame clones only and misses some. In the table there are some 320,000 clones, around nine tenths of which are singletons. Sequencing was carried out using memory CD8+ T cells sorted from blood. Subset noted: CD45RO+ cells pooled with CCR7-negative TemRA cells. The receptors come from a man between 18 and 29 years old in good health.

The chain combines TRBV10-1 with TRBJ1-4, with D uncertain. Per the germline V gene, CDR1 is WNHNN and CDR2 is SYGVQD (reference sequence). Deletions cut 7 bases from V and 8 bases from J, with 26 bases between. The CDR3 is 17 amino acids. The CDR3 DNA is TGCGCCAGCACCAAAGGAACGCGCGGCCTTCTCAGGGAAAAACTGTTTTTT. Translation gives CASTKGTRGLLREKLFF.

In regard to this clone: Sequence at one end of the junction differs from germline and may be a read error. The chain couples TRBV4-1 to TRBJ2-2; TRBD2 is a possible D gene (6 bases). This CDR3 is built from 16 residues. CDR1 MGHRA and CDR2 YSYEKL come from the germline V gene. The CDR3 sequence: CASRQAGGKNTGELFF. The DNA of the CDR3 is TGCGCCAGCAGGCAAGCCGGAGGGAAGAACACCGGGGAGCTGTTTTTT.

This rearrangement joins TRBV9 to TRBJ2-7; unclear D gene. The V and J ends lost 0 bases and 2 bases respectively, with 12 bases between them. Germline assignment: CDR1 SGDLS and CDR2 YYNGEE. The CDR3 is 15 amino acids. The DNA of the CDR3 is TGTGCCAGCAGCGTAGGAGCAGCCTGGACCTACGAGCAGTACTTC. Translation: CASSVGAAWTYEQYF. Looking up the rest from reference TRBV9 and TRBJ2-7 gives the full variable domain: DSGVTQTPKHLITATGQRVTLRCSPRSGDLSVYWYQQSLDQGLQFLIQYYNGEERAKGNILERFSAQQFPDLHSELNLSSLELGDSALYFCASSVGAAWTYEQYFGPGTRLTVT.